The rows below give T cell receptor beta chains drawn from one sample of a study of blood T cell repertoires in COVID-19. The table came from immunoSEQ multiplex PCR; TCRdb's copy has only in-frame clones and leaves some out. Of about 200,000 clones listed, approximately 84% are singletons. What was sequenced was peripheral blood. These receptors all come from a man aged 50-59 years with acute or convalescent COVID-19. Each CDR3 is given with its conserved first and last residue. A D gene is named only where the DNA matches it firmly. The size of a clone is reported for some rows only, either as once, few or many, or as a class for expanded clones.

CDR3 DNA: TGTGCCAGCTCATCGACAGGGAATGAAAAACTGTTTTTT
CDR3 protein: CASSSTGNEKLFF
V gene: TRBV18
clone size: .
J gene: TRBJ1-4
D gene: TRBD1

CDR3 DNA: TGTGCCAGCAGCTTAGGACACCACCAGCTCACAGATACGCAGTATTTT
CDR3 protein: CASSLGHHQLTDTQYF
V gene: TRBV7-6
clone size: .
J gene: TRBJ2-3
D gene: .

CDR3 DNA: TGTGCCAGCAGTTATGTTGGGCTGCAGAGTGAGCAGTTCTTC
CDR3 protein: CASSYVGLQSEQFF
V gene: TRBV6-5
clone size: .
J gene: TRBJ2-1
D gene: .

CDR3 DNA: TGTGCCAGCTCACCACGGGCTAGCGGGGGCCGGGGAGAGACCCAGTACTTC
CDR3 protein: CASSPRASGGRGETQYF
V gene: TRBV18
clone size: once
J gene: TRBJ2-5
D gene: TRBD2

CDR3 DNA: TGTGCCAGCAGCTCCCAACACCAGGCGAACACTGAAGCTTTCTTT
CDR3 protein: CASSSQHQANTEAFF
V gene: TRBV7-2
clone size: .
J gene: TRBJ1-1
D gene: .

CDR3 DNA: TGCGCCAGCAGCTTGGCGACCCGACGGGGCACAGATACGCAGTATTTT
CDR3 protein: CASSLATRRGTDTQYF
V gene: TRBV5-1
clone size: .
J gene: TRBJ2-3
D gene: .

CDR3 DNA: TGTGCCAGCAGCTTCCGGACAGGGCAAGGGGGAAACACCATATATTTT
CDR3 protein: CASSFRTGQGGNTIYF
V gene: TRBV5-5
clone size: .
J gene: TRBJ1-3
D gene: TRBD1

CDR3 DNA: TGCGCCAGCAGCCCCTCTAGAATAAGACAGGGGGTTGGGAAGTCCAAAAACATTCAGTACTTC
CDR3 protein: CASSPSRIRQGVGKSKNIQYF
V gene: TRBV5-1
clone size: .
J gene: TRBJ2-4
D gene: TRBD1

CDR3 DNA: TGCGCCAGCAGCTTACTCCCGGGCAATCAGCCCCAGCATTTT
CDR3 protein: CASSLLPGNQPQHF
V gene: TRBV5-1
clone size: .
J gene: TRBJ1-5
D gene: .

CDR3 DNA: TGTGCCAGCTCACCTGGGGGGGAGAACACTGAAGCTTTCTTT
CDR3 protein: CASSPGGENTEAFF
V gene: TRBV18
clone size: .
J gene: TRBJ1-1
D gene: .

CDR3 DNA: TGTGCCAGCAGTGAGGGCTGGCAGGCCGGGGAGCTGTTTTTT
CDR3 protein: CASSEGWQAGELFF
V gene: TRBV6-4
clone size: .
J gene: TRBJ2-2
D gene: .

CDR3 DNA: TGCGCCAGCAGCCAAGAGGGCAGGGGCTCCTACGAGCAGTACTTC
CDR3 protein: CASSQEGRGSYEQYF
V gene: TRBV4-1
clone size: .
J gene: TRBJ2-7
D gene: .

CDR3 DNA: TGTGCCAGCAGTCACAGGGGACATGAGCAGTTCTTC
CDR3 protein: CASSHRGHEQFF
V gene: TRBV12-3/TRBV12-4
clone size: once
J gene: TRBJ2-1
D gene: TRBD1

CDR3 DNA: TGTGCCAGCAGTTCCAGAGGCCAGGGTCCCGCGTACTTC
CDR3 protein: CASSSRGQGPAYF
V gene: TRBV2
clone size: once
J gene: TRBJ2-4
D gene: .

CDR3 DNA: TGTGCCAGCAGCCACGCAGGGGGCGCTTACGGCTACACCTTC
CDR3 protein: CASSHAGGAYGYTF
V gene: TRBV7-9
clone size: .
J gene: TRBJ1-2
D gene: TRBD1

CDR3 DNA: TGTGCCAGCAGTGTCTTGTGGCGGAGGAACACCGGGGAGCTGTTTTTT
CDR3 protein: CASSVLWRRNTGELFF
V gene: TRBV7-9
clone size: .
J gene: TRBJ2-2
D gene: .

CDR3 DNA: TGTGCCAGCAGCCCCGACAGAAATCAGCCCCAGCATTTT
CDR3 protein: CASSPDRNQPQHF
V gene: TRBV12-3/TRBV12-4
clone size: .
J gene: TRBJ1-5
D gene: .

CDR3 DNA: TGTGCCAGCAGCTTATGGACAGGATCTCCCTTAGGCTACACCTTC
CDR3 protein: CASSLWTGSPLGYTF
V gene: TRBV7-9
clone size: .
J gene: TRBJ1-2
D gene: TRBD1

CDR3 DNA: TGTGCCAGTCAGGCTCTCCGAGGGGAAAAACTGTTTTTT
CDR3 protein: CASQALRGEKLFF
V gene: TRBV2
clone size: .
J gene: TRBJ1-4
D gene: .

CDR3 DNA: TGTGCCAGCAGCACACCGGGACAGAGCACAGATACGCAGTATTTT
CDR3 protein: CASSTPGQSTDTQYF
V gene: TRBV6-6
clone size: .
J gene: TRBJ2-3
D gene: TRBD1

CDR3 DNA: TGTGCCAGCAGCTGGATGCCGGACAGGGGAGAGACCCAGTACTTC
CDR3 protein: CASSWMPDRGETQYF
V gene: TRBV11-1
clone size: .
J gene: TRBJ2-5
D gene: TRBD1

CDR3 DNA: TGCGCCAGCAGCTACGGTCTCTTCTCCGACGAGCAGTACTTC
CDR3 protein: CASSYGLFSDEQYF
V gene: TRBV5-1
clone size: .
J gene: TRBJ2-7
D gene: .

CDR3 DNA: TGTGCCAGCAGCTCAGATCCCTTGGGACTAGCGGCCAATGAGCAGTTCTTC
CDR3 protein: CASSSDPLGLAANEQFF
V gene: TRBV11-3
clone size: .
J gene: TRBJ2-1
D gene: TRBD2

CDR3 DNA: TGTGCCAGTAGTTTCAGGGCTCTGCTGGCCAAAAACATTCAGTACTTC
CDR3 protein: CASSFRALLAKNIQYF
V gene: TRBV19
clone size: .
J gene: TRBJ2-4
D gene: .

CDR3 DNA: TGTGCCAGCAGCCAAGGGAAACTCGGACAGCCGAACACTGAAGCTTTCTTT
CDR3 protein: CASSQGKLGQPNTEAFF
V gene: TRBV14
clone size: .
J gene: TRBJ1-1
D gene: .